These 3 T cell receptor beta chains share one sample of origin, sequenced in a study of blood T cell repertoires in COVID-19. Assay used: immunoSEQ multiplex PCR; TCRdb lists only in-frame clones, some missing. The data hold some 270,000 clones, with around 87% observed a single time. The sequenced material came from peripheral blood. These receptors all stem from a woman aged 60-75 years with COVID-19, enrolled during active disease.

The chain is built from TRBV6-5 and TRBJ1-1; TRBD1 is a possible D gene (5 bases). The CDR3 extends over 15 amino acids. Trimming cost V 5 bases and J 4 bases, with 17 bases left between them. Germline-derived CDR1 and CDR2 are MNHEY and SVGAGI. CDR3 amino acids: CASSHSPGVGTEAFF. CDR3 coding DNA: TGTGCCAGCAGTCACAGCCCGGGGGTAGGCACTGAAGCTTTCTTT.

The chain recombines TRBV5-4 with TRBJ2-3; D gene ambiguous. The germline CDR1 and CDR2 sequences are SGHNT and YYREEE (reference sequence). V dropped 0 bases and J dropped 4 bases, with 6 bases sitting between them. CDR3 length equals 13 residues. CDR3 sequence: CASSLGSADTQYF. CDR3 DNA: TGTGCCAGCAGCTTGGGGTCGGCAGATACGCAGTATTTT.

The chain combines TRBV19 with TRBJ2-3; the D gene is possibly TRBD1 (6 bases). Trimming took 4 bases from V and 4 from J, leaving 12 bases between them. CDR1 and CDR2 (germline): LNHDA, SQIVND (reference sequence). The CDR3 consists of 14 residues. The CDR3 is CASSKTGAPDTQYF. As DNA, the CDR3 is TGTGCCAGTAGTAAGACAGGCGCCCCAGATACGCAGTATTTT.